Described below is a single T cell receptor (beta chain) sequence and its context. Its specificity is unknown. Regarding donors, all were healthy bone marrow donors. Vbeta (60) and Jbeta (13) primers were used in the PCR. Only in-frame clones appear in the TCRdb table, and some are missing; sequencing was by immunoSEQ multiplex PCR. Altogether around 150,000 clones are present, around 80% being singletons, with the ten largest covering 6.5% to 7%. This record belongs to a study of cytomegalovirus exposure and HLA in healthy donors. Study information: The study's early data release held about 85 million unique TCRs from HLA-typed donors. Of the donors genotyped, several hundred in all, over 80% fell in the Caucasian-associated ancestry cluster. Whole-study results and caveats: Reports credit the classifier with highly specific, highly sensitive diagnosis of cytomegalovirus status.

The sequence came from a man aged 35-49 years in good health and CMV-seropositive. Input material: PBMCs.

The chain's CDR3 is CASSLGGSGGTDTQYF. DNA of the CDR3: TGTGCCAGCAGCTTGGGTGGCAGCGGGGGCACAGATACGCAGTATTTT. The J gene is TRBJ2-3, the V gene TRBV7-9; TRBD2 matches at 7 bases. CDR1 and CDR2 from the germline V gene are SEHNR and FQNEAQ (reference sequence). CDR3 length: 16 residues. Trimming removed 3 bases from V and 1 base from J; junction bases left unmatched: 7.